What follows describes a single T cell receptor beta chain. Its antigen is not identified. The data derive from a study of shared clonotypes between healthy human individuals. Whole-study context: Per-donor plates numbered three CD4 naive, three CD4 memory, two CD8 naive and one CD8 memory. Study observations and caveats: Sharing across a few donors was seen in around 5% of naive CD4 clonotypes.

The method was immunoSEQ multiplex PCR; TCRdb's version includes in-frame clones alone and lacks a portion of them. Here the sample spans 2 million to 2.5 million clones, 80% to 95% being singletons. Input material: naive CD4+ T cells from PBMCs. Subset noted: CD45RA+ positively selected. This TCR was sampled from a man younger than 35 in good health. Some clones in this sample may be carry-over from other donors' samples.

CDR3 in DNA: TGTGCCAGCAGTCCCTACATAACAACTAATGAAAAACTGTTTTTT. Encoded protein: CASSPYITTNEKLFF. This rearrangement joins TRBV6-5 to TRBJ1-4; D unresolved. The V end lost 5 bases, the J end lost 0 bases, and 10 bases lay between the germline ends. Looked up from germline, CDR1 is MNHEY and CDR2 is SVGAGI. This CDR3 is 15 amino acids long.